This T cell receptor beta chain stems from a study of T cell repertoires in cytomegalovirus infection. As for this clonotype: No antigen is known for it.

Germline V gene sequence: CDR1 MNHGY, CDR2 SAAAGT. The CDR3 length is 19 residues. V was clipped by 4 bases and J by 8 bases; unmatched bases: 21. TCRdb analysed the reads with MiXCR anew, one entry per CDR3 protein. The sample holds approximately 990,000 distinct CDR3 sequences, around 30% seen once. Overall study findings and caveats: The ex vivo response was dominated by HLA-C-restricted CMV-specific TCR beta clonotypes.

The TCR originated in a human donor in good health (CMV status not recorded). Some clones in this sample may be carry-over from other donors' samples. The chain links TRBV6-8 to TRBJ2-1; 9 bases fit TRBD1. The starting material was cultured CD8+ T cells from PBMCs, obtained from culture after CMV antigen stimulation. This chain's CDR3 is CASSFAEQTRTGERDEQFF. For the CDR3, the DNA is TGTGCCAGCAGTTTCGCGGAGCAGACCCGGACAGGGGAAAGGGATGAGCAGTTCTTC.